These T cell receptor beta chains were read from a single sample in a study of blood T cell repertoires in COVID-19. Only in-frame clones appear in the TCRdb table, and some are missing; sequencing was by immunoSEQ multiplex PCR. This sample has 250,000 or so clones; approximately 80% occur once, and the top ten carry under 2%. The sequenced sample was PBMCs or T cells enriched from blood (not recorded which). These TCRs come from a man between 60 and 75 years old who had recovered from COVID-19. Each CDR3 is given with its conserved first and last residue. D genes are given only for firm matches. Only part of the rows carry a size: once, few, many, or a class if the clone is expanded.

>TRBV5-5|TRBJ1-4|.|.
CASSLVAGATNEKLFF
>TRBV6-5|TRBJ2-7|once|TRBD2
CAGGGGTRWDQEQYF
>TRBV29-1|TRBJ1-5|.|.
CSVGSDSNQPQHF
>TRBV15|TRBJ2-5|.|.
CATSRDSDPEETQYF
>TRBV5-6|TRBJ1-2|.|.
CASSSLPGEEYGYTF
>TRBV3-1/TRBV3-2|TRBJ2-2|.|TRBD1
CASRQGSSAGELFF
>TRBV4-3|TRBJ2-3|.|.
CASSQDSGVPDTQYF
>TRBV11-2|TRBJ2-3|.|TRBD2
CASSGRGMGLAAGTDTQYF
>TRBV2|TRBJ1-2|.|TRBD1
CASSEDSSGQGMDGYTF
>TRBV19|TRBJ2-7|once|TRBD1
CASSRTGTYEQYF
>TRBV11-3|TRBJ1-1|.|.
CASSLAPRTEAFF
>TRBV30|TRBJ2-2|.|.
CAWSVGQGPGELFF
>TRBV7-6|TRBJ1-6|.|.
CASSLVGGTPINSPLHF
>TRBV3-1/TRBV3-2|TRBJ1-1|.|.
CASRPSTGTPEAFF
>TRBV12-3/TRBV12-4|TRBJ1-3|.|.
CASRPLQGSAIYF
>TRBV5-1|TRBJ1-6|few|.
CASSLAAGAGNSPLHF
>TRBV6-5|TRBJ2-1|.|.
CASSFTGSVSYNEQFF
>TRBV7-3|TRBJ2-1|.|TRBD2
CASSFGTSGGAYNEQFF
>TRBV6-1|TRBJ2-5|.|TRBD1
CASSELGTTYAHRGQETQYF
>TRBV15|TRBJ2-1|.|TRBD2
CATSRELLAGSYNEQFF
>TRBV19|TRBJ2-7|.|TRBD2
CASSIGGGSYEQYF
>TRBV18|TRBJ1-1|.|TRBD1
CASSPAGGRPEAFF
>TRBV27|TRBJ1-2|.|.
CASMQAGGYTF
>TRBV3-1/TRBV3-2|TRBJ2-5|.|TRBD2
CASSLLAGGRETQYF
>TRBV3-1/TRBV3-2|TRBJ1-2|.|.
CASSQDLQNYGYTF